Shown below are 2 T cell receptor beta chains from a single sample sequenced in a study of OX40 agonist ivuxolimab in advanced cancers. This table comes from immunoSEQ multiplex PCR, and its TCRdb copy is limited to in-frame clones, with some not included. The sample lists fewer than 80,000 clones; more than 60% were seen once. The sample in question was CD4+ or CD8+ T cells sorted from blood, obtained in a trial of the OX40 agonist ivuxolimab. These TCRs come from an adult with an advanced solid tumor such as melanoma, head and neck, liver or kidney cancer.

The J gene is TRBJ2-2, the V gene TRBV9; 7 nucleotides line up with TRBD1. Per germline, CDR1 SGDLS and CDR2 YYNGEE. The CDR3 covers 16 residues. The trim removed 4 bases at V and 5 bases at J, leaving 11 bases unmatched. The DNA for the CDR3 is TGTGCCAGCAGCAAAACCAGGACAGGTGGGACCGGGGAGCTGTTTTTT. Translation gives CASSKTRTGGTGELFF.

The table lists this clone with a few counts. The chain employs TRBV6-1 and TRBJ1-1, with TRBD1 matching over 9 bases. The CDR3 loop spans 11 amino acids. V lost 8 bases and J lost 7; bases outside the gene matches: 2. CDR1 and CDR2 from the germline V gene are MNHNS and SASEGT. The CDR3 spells CASGTGYEAFF. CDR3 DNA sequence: TGTGCCAGCGGGACAGGGTATGAAGCTTTCTTT.